The T cell receptor (beta chain) described here comes from a study of graft-versus-host responses after intestinal transplantation. Study-level findings and limits: Across patients carrying graft-donor T cell macrochimerism, allografts held high graft-versus-host to host-versus-graft clonal ratios. Detected in recipient marrow were GvH clones, some of which were first observed in ileum or blood.

Turning to this clone: Its specificity is unknown.

Per germline, CDR1 SGHDT and CDR2 YYEEEE. V lost 0 bases to trimming and J lost 0 bases, with 6 bases between them. This CDR3 has 14 residues. Some clones are missing from TCRdb's copy, which holds only in-frame ones; the method was immunoSEQ multiplex PCR. The table has tens of thousands of clones, approximately 88% seen once. The origin of this receptor is a human donor who received an intestinal transplant. This chain joins TRBV5-6 and TRBJ1-1, with D uncertain. The sequencing used unstimulated CD8+ T cells sorted from spleen or lymph node cells, collected before intestinal transplant. CDR3: CASSLALMNTEAFF. CDR3 coding DNA: TGTGCCAGCAGCTTGGCCCTAATGAACACTGAAGCTTTCTTT.